The present entry profiles one T cell receptor beta chain with its context. The target antigen is unknown. Libraries were prepared by immunoSEQ multiplex PCR; TCRdb keeps only in-frame clonotypes and omits some of them. The table lists roughly 85,000 clones, less than 95% of them singletons. The length of the CDR3 is 11 residues. V gave up 9 bases and J gave up 6 bases, with 8 bases separating them. The germline gives CDR1 MNHEY, CDR2 SVGAGI. The data were obtained in a study of T cell responses to AZD1222 COVID-19 vaccine. Study-level points and caveats: Most donors were white British, females outnumbered males, and clonal diversity was possibly underestimated. Repertoires were obtained only post-peak T cell response.

The rearrangement uses TRBV6-5 and TRBJ1-4; D is ambiguous. Here the sequenced sample was peripheral blood, taken 28 days after the second AZD1222 dose. The clonotype was recovered from an adult who received the AZD1222 COVID-19 vaccine. This CDR3 reads CASGWDEKLFF. For the CDR3, the DNA is TGTGCCAGTGGGTGGGATGAAAAACTGTTTTTT.